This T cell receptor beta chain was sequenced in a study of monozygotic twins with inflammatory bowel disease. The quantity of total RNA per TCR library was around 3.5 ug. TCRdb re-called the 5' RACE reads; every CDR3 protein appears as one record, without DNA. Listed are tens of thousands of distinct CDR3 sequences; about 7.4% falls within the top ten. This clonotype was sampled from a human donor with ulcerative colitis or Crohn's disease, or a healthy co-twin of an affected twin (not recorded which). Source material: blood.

The CDR3 reads CASSQERAGNYGYTF. The chain employs TRBV3-1 and TRBJ1-2. Looked up from germline, CDR1 is LGHDT and CDR2 is YNNKEL (reference sequence). CDR3 length: 15 residues.